This T cell receptor beta chain was found in a study of blood T cell repertoires in COVID-19. Some clones are missing from TCRdb's copy, which holds only in-frame ones; the method was immunoSEQ multiplex PCR. The sample lists fewer than 40,000 clones, 91% seen once, with under 6% in the top ten. The J segment lost 2 bases and the V segment lost 4 bases, leaving 12 bases of the junction unmatched. CDR1 and CDR2 (germline): SGHRS, YFSETQ. CDR3 length: 17 residues. This receptor was taken from a human donor in a cohort sampled during active COVID-19. This sequence joins TRBV5-1 and TRBJ2-3, with 8 bases aligning to TRBD2. Source material: peripheral blood. The chain's CDR3 is CASSHSSLAGLTDTQYF. The CDR3 region has the DNA TGCGCCAGCAGCCACTCCTCCTTAGCGGGGCTCACAGATACGCAGTATTTT.